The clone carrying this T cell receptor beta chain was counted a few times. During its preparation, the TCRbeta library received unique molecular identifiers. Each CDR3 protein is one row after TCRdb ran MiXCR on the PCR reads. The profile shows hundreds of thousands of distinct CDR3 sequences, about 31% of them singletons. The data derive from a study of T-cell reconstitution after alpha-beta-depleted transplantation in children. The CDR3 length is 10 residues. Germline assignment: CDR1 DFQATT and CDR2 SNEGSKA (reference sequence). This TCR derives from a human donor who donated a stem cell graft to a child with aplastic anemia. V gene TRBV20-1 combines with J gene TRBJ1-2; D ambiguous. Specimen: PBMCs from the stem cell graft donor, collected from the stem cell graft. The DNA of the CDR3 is TGCAGAGTTCCTATTGGTGGCTACACCTTC. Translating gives CRVPIGGYTF.